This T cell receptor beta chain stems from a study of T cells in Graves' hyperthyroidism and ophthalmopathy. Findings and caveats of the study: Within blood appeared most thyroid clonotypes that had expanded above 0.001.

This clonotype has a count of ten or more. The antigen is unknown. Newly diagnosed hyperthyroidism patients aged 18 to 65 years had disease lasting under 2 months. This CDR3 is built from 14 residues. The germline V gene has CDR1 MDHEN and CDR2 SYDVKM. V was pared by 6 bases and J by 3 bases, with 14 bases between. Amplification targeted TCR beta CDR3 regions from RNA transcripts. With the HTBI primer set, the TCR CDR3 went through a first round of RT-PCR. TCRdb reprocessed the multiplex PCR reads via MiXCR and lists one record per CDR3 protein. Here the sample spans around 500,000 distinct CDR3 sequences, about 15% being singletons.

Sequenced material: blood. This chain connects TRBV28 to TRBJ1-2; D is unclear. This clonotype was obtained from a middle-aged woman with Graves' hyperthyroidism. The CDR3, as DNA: TGTGCCAGCAGGCAGTCTGGCTGGGACTATGGCTACACCTTC. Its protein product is CASRQSGWDYGYTF.